This T cell receptor (beta chain) was recovered during a study of blood T cell repertoires in COVID-19. Study context: Researchers got acute and convalescent COVID-19 samples from the United States, Italy and Spain. Nucleic acid was either cDNA or gDNA, and it came from T cells, B-cell-depleted T cells, or PBMCs.

Source study methods: Reference gene primer amplification in the assay estimated nucleated cell counts. Using immunoSEQ multiplex PCR, the repertoire was profiled, and TCRdb retains in-frame clones only, with some absent. V and J calls and clone size are those listed in that table; D and trimming were worked out from the DNA. This table holds 120,000 to 150,000 clones, around nine tenths found once. The CDR3 has 14 amino acids. Germline CDR1 and CDR2: WSHSY and SAAADI. The V gene lost 7 bases and the J gene lost 4 bases, with 16 bases spanning the gap. The origin of this receptor is a human donor in a cohort sampled during active COVID-19. This chain links TRBV10-2 with TRBJ2-5; possibly TRBD1 for D (5 bases). The sample was peripheral blood. CDR3 loop: CASTVAGFGETQYF. The CDR3 DNA reads as TGCGCCAGCACGGTCGCAGGGTTCGGAGAGACCCAGTACTTC.